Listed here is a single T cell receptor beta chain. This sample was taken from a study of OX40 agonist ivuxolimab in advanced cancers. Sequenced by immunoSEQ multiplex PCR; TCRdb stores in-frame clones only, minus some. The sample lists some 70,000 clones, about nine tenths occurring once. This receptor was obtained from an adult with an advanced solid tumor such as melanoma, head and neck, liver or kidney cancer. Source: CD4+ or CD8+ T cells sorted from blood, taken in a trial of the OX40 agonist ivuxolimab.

CDR3 protein: CASSSGLANTGELFF. In DNA, the CDR3 is TGTGCCAGCAGCTCGGGACTAGCGAACACCGGGGAGCTGTTTTTT. This rearrangement joins TRBV7-8 to TRBJ2-2, with 8 bases aligning to TRBD2. Germline V CDR1 and CDR2: SGHVS, FQNEAQ. The CDR3 runs 15 residues. After removal of 4 bases from V and 0 bases from J, the junction contained 1 base not matched to a gene.